This TCR beta chain was profiled in a study of shared clonotypes between healthy human individuals (dated by TCRdb to about 2020). In the study overall: The cohort comprised two women and a few men aged 18 to 49 years. To increase sequencing depth and limit assay-specific biases, TCR repertoire library preparation and sequencing were carried out by different laboratories using diverse techniques. Between about 0.9 and 9 billion PBMCs per donor were obtained by leukapheresis. To estimate repertoire size and how much clonotypes are shared between individuals, the study performed deep sequencing of blood TCR repertoires from a few healthy adults. Paper-wide results and their limitations: The small number of donors limited the genetic and exposure-history diversity represented. Pairwise subsampling indicated that sequencing depth was expected to affect the degree of clonotype sharing among donors. Sampling was restricted to blood, and TCR repertoires in tissues likely differ from the TCR repertoires found in blood.

The donors were healthy, HIV-negative adults who had no recently reported acute infections or vaccinations. Every donor was a Caucasian adult living in Nashville, Tennessee, USA. For unsorted samples, 84 million or so PBMCs were counted, and genomic DNA was extracted using the QIAamp DNA Blood Mini kit. Blood was collected by leukapheresis, and PBMCs were isolated by Ficoll-Histopaque density gradient centrifugation and then cryopreserved in liquid nitrogen vapor phase. In its sample, this clone was seen many times. The antigen it binds to is not known. No base quality information exists; no much larger clone differs at one position. Inclusive of the bounding cysteine and phenylalanine, the CDR3 is 15 residues long. Kept here is only the CDR3 DNA, which spans 45 bases and is read in frame from base 1. CDR1 LGHNA and CDR2 YSLEER are derived from the germline V gene. Unmatched junction bases come to 7, with V trimmed by 3 bases and J by 6 bases.

Using the deep immunoSEQ assay, TCR CDR3 regions were amplified from genomic DNA by multiplex PCR. Extracted genomic DNA from each cell subset was spread evenly across all wells of several immunoSEQ 96-well plates, with each plate serving as a replicate. For unsorted PBMC, roughly 300 ng of genomic DNA, equivalent to 30,000 to 35,000 T cell genomes, went into each replicate PCR. Ten immunoSEQ deep assay plates were used to sequence unsorted PBMC genomic DNA. The purified libraries were quantified using a Qubit 3.0 fluorometer, sized with a Bioanalyzer 2100, and then quantified again using the KAPA Library Quantification kit. Each immunoSEQ 96-well plate was sequenced on its own single-read 150-cycle Illumina NextSeq 550 flow cell. Per the original workflow: The immunoSEQ output contained only junctional sequences without quality scores, so filtering could not match that applied to full-length reads. Sequences were annotated with PyIR, a Python wrapper for IgBLAST v1.9, and V/J genes and CDR3 were assigned using IMGT germline references. Reads were removed for weak V/J assignments (E-value above 1e-6), missing CDR3, stop codons, out-of-frame junctions, or ambiguous translated residues. V3J clonotypes were defined by identical inferred V gene, J gene, and CDR3 amino acid sequence. Percentage overlap between repertoires was calculated by dividing the number of shared unique clonotypes by the size of the smaller repertoire. Three approaches were used to assess repertoire richness: RTK rarefaction, the Chao1 estimator, and Recon v2.1 estimates of unobserved clonotypes. The source is immuneACCESS, and TCRdb retained only in-frame sequences with V and J called. Part of the clones is not carried over; for the studies checked, unresolved V genes explain less than half of this, and the remainder is unexplained. V, J and clone size were drawn from that table, and D and trimming were deduced from the DNA. The sample records around 500,000 clones, roughly 80% of which are singletons. Of the sample, 12% falls within the top ten clones.

This clonotype was sampled from a middle-aged woman in good health. Some clones in this sample may be carry-over from other donors' samples. Sequencing was done on a sample of PBMCs. The chain employs TRBV4-3 and TRBJ2-7; 11 nucleotides in the junction match TRBD1. The CDR3 protein is CASSHPGQGVGEQYF. The DNA is as follows: TGCGCCAGCAGCCACCCGGGACAGGGGGTGGGCGAGCAGTACTTC.